The 10 T cell receptor beta chains below all came from one sample that was sequenced in a study of T cell responses to AZD1222 COVID-19 vaccine. Repertoires were generated with immunoSEQ multiplex PCR, while TCRdb's copy carries only in-frame clones and drops some. The sample includes around 130,000 clones, about 91% of them seen just once. Source: peripheral blood, taken on day 0 of AZD1222 vaccination. All receptors come from an adult in good health.

The chain carries TRBV2 and TRBJ1-2; no reliable D call. In germline, CDR1 is SNHLY, CDR2 FYNNEI. Trimming removed 3 bases from V and 8 bases from J, with 13 bases in between. CDR3 size: 13 residues. CDR3 region: CASSDVDFQGYTF. The DNA of the CDR3 is TGTGCCAGCAGTGATGTAGACTTTCAGGGCTACACCTTC.

This sequence joins TRBV7-9 and TRBJ2-3; D remains unclear. The length of the CDR3 is 16 residues. Germline CDR1 reads SEHNR; CDR2 reads FQNEAQ (reference sequence). The V gene lost 0 bases and the J gene lost 0 bases, with 10 bases spanning the gap. The CDR3: CASSLALTISTDTQYF. Here the CDR3 DNA reads TGTGCCAGCAGCTTAGCACTAACGATTAGCACAGATACGCAGTATTTT.

The chain is built from TRBV14 and TRBJ2-1, with D maybe TRBD2 (6 bases). Trimming left V 4 bases short and J 6 bases short, with 16 bases between. The CDR3 is 15 amino acids. Germline lookup yields CDR1 SGHDN and CDR2 FVKESK. CDR3: CASSPLLAALNEQFF. The DNA for the CDR3 is TGTGCCAGCAGCCCGCTCTTAGCGGCCCTCAATGAGCAGTTCTTC.

In its sample, this clone was seen a few times. The chain has TRBV11-2 and TRBJ1-5; D is possibly TRBD1 (6 bases). The CDR3 is 16 residues long. Per germline, CDR1 SGHAT and CDR2 FQNNGV. Trimming left V 0 bases short and J 2 bases short, with 11 bases between. The CDR3 sequence is CASSLEMGGGNQPQHF. The DNA for the CDR3 is TGTGCCAGCAGCTTAGAGATGGGGGGCGGCAATCAGCCCCAGCATTTT.

The rearrangement joins TRBV5-8 to TRBJ2-7, with D tentatively TRBD2 (6 bases). Germline V gene data show CDR1 as SGHTS and CDR2 as YDEGEE. V shed 5 bases and J shed 1 base, with 13 bases lying between them. CDR3 size: 14 residues. The CDR3: CASRARDWSYEQYF. For the CDR3, the DNA is TGTGCCAGCAGGGCCCGGGACTGGTCCTACGAGCAGTACTTC.

This chain links TRBV27 with TRBJ1-5, with no clear D. There are 13 residues in the CDR3. CDR1 is MNHEY and CDR2 is SMNVEV in the germline V gene (reference sequence). V lost 4 bases to trimming and J lost 2 bases, with 6 bases between them. The CDR3 loop is CASSYGGNQPQHF. The CDR3 bases are TGTGCCAGCAGTTACGGTGGCAATCAGCCCCAGCATTTT.

The chain employs TRBV28 and TRBJ2-1, with 11 positions matching TRBD2. CDR3 size: 15 residues. In germline, CDR1 is MDHEN, CDR2 SYDVKM. The V gene end was trimmed by 5 bases and the J gene end by 11 bases; junction bases not matched to a gene: 11. CDR3 DNA sequence: TGTGCCAGCAGTGAAGCCGGGACTAGCGGACGTAAGCAGTTCTTC. Amino acids: CASSEAGTSGRKQFF.

The chain employs TRBV6-4 and TRBJ2-2; no definite D call. Trimming shortened V by 1 base and J by 1 base, and 7 bases separated the two germline ends. The CDR3 runs 15 residues. Germline V gene lookup returns CDR1 MRHNA and CDR2 SNTAGT. CDR3 amino acids: CASSDLTENTGELFF. The CDR3 region has the DNA TGTGCCAGCAGTGACTTGACTGAGAACACCGGGGAGCTGTTTTTT.

In DNA, the CDR3 is TGTGCCAGCAGCTTAGCCTCTAGCGGGGGCCGCTATGAGCAGTTCTTC. Its protein is CASSLASSGGRYEQFF. This chain uses TRBV7-2 with TRBJ2-1; 10 bases align to TRBD2. The CDR3 runs to 16 residues. The V gene's germline CDR1 is SGHTA and CDR2 FQGNSA. J was trimmed by 8 bases and V by 0 bases; bases with no gene match: 7.

The genes are TRBV28 and TRBJ1-2, with D possibly matching TRBD1 (6 bases). The CDR3 consists of 15 residues. V shed 6 bases and J shed 3 bases, with 17 bases lying between them. The V gene's germline CDR1 is MDHEN and CDR2 SYDVKM. This chain's CDR3 is CASSYSGEPDYGYTF. The CDR3 region has the DNA TGTGCCAGCAGCTACTCAGGGGAGCCAGACTATGGCTACACCTTC.